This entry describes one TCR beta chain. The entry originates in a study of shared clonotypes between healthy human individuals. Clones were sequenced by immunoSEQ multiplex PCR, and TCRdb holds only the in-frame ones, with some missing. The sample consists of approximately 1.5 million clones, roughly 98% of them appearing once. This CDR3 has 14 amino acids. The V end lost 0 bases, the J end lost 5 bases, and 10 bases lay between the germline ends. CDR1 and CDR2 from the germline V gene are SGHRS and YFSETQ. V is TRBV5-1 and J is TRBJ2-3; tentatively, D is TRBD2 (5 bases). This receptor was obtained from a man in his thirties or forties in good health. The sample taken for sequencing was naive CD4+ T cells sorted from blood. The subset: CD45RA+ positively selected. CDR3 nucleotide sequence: TGCGCCAGCAGCTTGGAGGGAGTCGTAGATACGCAGTATTTT. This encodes CASSLEGVVDTQYF.